What follows are 20 T cell receptor beta chains derived from one specimen sequenced in a study of early T cells in non-severe SARS-CoV-2 infection. TCRdb used MiXCR to reprocess the 5' RACE reads, holding one entry per CDR3 protein. The sample lists tens of thousands of distinct CDR3 sequences; about a sixth were seen once. The sequenced sample was whole blood. Receptors were obtained from an adult who was a healthcare worker with PCR-confirmed SARS-CoV-2 infection or an uninfected control (not recorded which).

The chain is built from TRBV12-3 or TRBV12-4 and TRBJ2-1, with 7 bases that match TRBD2. The CDR3 covers 12 residues. The junction had 8 bases not matched to a gene; V was cut back by 6 bases and J by 12 bases. The CDR3 sequence is CASSYSGKGQFF. In DNA form, the CDR3 reads TGTGCCAGCAGCTACAGCGGGAAAGGGCAGTTCTTC.

This chain uses TRBV6-2 or TRBV6-3 with TRBJ2-7; D is perhaps TRBD2 (6 bases). The CDR3 runs 14 residues. Trimming took 6 bases from V and 7 from J, leaving 19 bases between them. CDR1 is MNHEY and CDR2 is SVGEGT in the germline V gene. CDR3 sequence reads: CASRVRLGRKEQYF. The DNA of the CDR3 is TGTGCCAGCAGGGTCAGACTAGGCCGGAAAGAGCAGTACTTC.

The CDR3 region is CAGGHEFPGQGLPETQYF. The CDR3 coding sequence is TGCGCCGGCGGCCACGAATTTCCGGGACAGGGGTTACCGGAGACCCAGTACTTC. V gene TRBV23-1 combines with J gene TRBJ2-5, with 10 bases aligning to TRBD1. TRBV23-1 is marked as an open reading frame, function uncertain. The CDR3 contains 18 residues. V was clipped by 11 bases and J by 5 bases; unmatched bases: 23.

This clonotype was counted only a few times. The V gene is TRBV24-1, the J gene TRBJ1-3, with 8 bases matching TRBD1. CDR1 is KGHDR, CDR2 SFDVKD, per germline. The V segment lost 3 bases and the J segment 7 bases; nucleotides outside the gene matches: 4. This CDR3 contains 14 residues. The CDR3 protein is CATSDGTGGNTIYF. Written as DNA, the CDR3 is TGTGCCACCAGTGATGGGACAGGCGGTAACACCATATATTTT.

This clonotype was found a few times. The chain employs TRBV6-1 and TRBJ2-7, with D hard to call. Germline CDR1 MNHNS, CDR2 SASEGT. Trimming left V 3 bases short and J 0 bases short, with 6 bases between. The CDR3 sequence is 13 residues long. The CDR3 loop reads CASSESVSYEQYF. As DNA, the CDR3 is TGTGCCAGCAGTGAGTCGGTCTCCTACGAGCAGTACTTC.

This chain uses TRBV28 with TRBJ2-6; a weak D match, TRBD2 (5 bases). V was clipped by 4 bases and J by 2 bases, with 12 bases between them. CDR3 length equals 16 residues. CDR1 and CDR2 from the germline V gene are MDHEN and SYDVKM. CDR3 protein: CASSSLGKPGANVLTF. DNA of the CDR3: TGTGCCAGCAGTTCCCTCGGGAAGCCTGGGGCCAACGTCCTGACTTTC.

This clonotype has just a few counts. The chain combines TRBV29-1 with TRBJ2-7, with 7 bases aligning to TRBD2. CDR3 size: 13 residues. Unmatched junction bases numbered 8, after V lost 6 bases and J lost 3 bases. The germline CDR1 and CDR2 sequences are SQVTM and ANQGSEA. CDR3 amino acids: CSVRASGIYEQYF. CDR3 nucleotides: TGCAGCGTGAGGGCTAGCGGAATCTACGAGCAGTACTTC.

The gene calls are TRBV5-4 and TRBJ2-7, with a weak D call TRBD2 (5 bases). CDR3 length: 15 residues. Trimming stripped 1 base from V and 5 bases from J, with 16 bases between. CDR1 SGHNT and CDR2 YYREEE come from the germline V gene (reference sequence). Written as DNA, the CDR3 is TGTGCCAGCAGCTTGTCTGAGGGTGAGGTACACGAGCAGTACTTC. Its translation is CASSLSEGEVHEQYF. Variable domain in full (rest from reference TRBV5-4 and TRBJ2-7): ETGVTQSPTHLIKTRGQQVTLRCSSQSGHNTVSWYQQALGQGPQFIFQYYREEENGRGNFPPRFSGLQFPNYSSELNVNALELDDSALYLCASSLSEGEVHEQYFGPGTRLTVT.

This clonotype came up a few times. The chain employs TRBV7-3 and TRBJ2-1, with D perhaps matching TRBD1 or TRBD2 (5 bases each). CDR3 length equals 12 residues. V lost 3 bases and J lost 7, with 7 bases in between. Germline assignment: CDR1 SGHTA and CDR2 FQGTGA. For the CDR3, the DNA is TGTGCCAGCAGCTTGGGGGTGAATGAGCAGTTCTTC. This gives the protein CASSLGVNEQFF. Full variable domain (rest looked up from reference TRBV7-3 and TRBJ2-1): GAGVSQTPSNKVTEKGKYVELRCDPISGHTALYWYRQSLGQGPEFLIYFQGTGAADDSGLPNDRFFAVRPEGSVSTLKIQRTERGDSAVYLCASSLGVNEQFFGPGTRLTVL.

This chain links TRBV10-3 with TRBJ1-6, with a weak D call TRBD1 (6 bases). The length of the CDR3 is 13 residues. Germline assignment: CDR1 ENHRY and CDR2 SYGVKD. V gave up 6 bases and J gave up 7 bases, with 10 bases separating them. CDR3 amino acids: CAISRDNNSPLHF. The CDR3 bases are TGTGCCATCAGCCGGGACAACAATTCACCCCTCCACTTT.

The gene calls are TRBV7-6 and TRBJ1-5; D is perhaps TRBD1 (5 bases). With 5 bases removed from V and 10 bases from J, the gap between germline ends came to 15 bases. The CDR3 sequence is 13 residues long. Germline V gene lookup returns CDR1 SGHVS and CDR2 FNYEAQ. The CDR3 protein is CASSAADRGPQHF. As DNA, the CDR3 is TGTGCCAGCAGCGCGGCTGATAGGGGCCCCCAGCATTTT.

In its sample, this clonotype was seen a few times. Its ends do not fully match the called genes, so a read error is possible. The gene calls are TRBV23-1 and TRBJ2-3, with D unclear. TRBV23-1 is flagged as an ORF with uncertain function. The CDR3 spans 9 residues. CDR3 DNA: TGCGCCAGCAGTCAACCCCTGGGATTT. Its protein product is CASSQPLGF.

As regards this clonotype: A much larger clone sits a single nucleotide away, making a read error possible. Since no conserved phenylalanine or tryptophan closes the CDR3, a read error is the likely cause. The J gene is TRBJ2-5, the V gene TRBV10-1, with unresolved D. CDR3 size: 13 residues. Trimming removed 3 bases from V and 5 bases from J, with 10 bases in between. The germline CDR1 and CDR2 sequences are WNHNN and SYGVQD (reference sequence). The CDR3, as DNA: TGCGCCAGCAGTGAAGGCCTCGGGGAGACCCAGTACTCC. The encoded protein is CASSEGLGETQYS.

The chain couples TRBV11-3 to TRBJ2-1; TRBD2 matches 7 bases. Germline CDR1 is SGHNT and CDR2 is YENEEA. There are 15 residues in the CDR3. V shed 8 bases and J 4 bases; nucleotides not matched to a gene: 11. CDR3 sequence (DNA): TGTGCCAGCCCTGAGAACGGGGGGTCATACAATGAGCAGTTCTTC. Translated: CASPENGGSYNEQFF. The full variable domain, its missing parts supplied by reference TRBV11-3 and TRBJ2-1, is EAGVVQSPRYKIIEKKQPVAFWCNPISGHNTLYWYLQNLGQGPELLIRYENEEAVDDSQLPKDRFSAERLKGVDSTLKIQPAELGDSAVYLCASPENGGSYNEQFFGPGTRLTVL.

V and J are TRBV11-3 and TRBJ2-7; TRBD1 might be the D (5 bases). Trimming left V 5 bases short and J 6 bases short, with 17 bases between. Germline V gene data show CDR1 as SGHNT and CDR2 as YENEEA. The CDR3 spans 14 residues. The DNA for the CDR3 is TGTGCCAGCAGCCCCGCCTTAGGGGCTCTCGAGCAGTACTTC. Residues: CASSPALGALEQYF.

The chain carries TRBV18 and TRBJ1-4; 7 positions agree with TRBD1. This CDR3 spans 15 amino acids. Germline V gene sequence: CDR1 KGHSH, CDR2 LQKENI. V lost 4 bases to trimming and J lost 6 bases; unmatched junction nucleotides: 8. Written as DNA, the CDR3 is TGTGCCAGCTCACGCCGACAGGGTGCGGATGAAAAACTGTTTTTT. It translates to CASSRRQGADEKLFF. The full variable domain, rest sourced from reference TRBV18 and TRBJ1-4, is NAGVMQNPRHLVRRRGQEARLRCSPMKGHSHVYWYRQLPEEGLKFMVYLQKENIIDESGMPKERFSAEFPKEGPSILRIQQVVRGDSAAYFCASSRRQGADEKLFFGSGTQLSVL.

The table lists this clonotype with a few counts. V gene TRBV4-1 combines with J gene TRBJ1-6; TRBD1 aligns across 9 bases. Trimming cost V 0 bases and J 8 bases; bases outside gene matches: 8. Germline CDR1 is MGHRA and CDR2 is YSYEKL. The CDR3 runs to 17 residues. The CDR3 DNA reads TGCGCCAGCAGCCAAGACGGACAGGGGTGGGGGGATTCACCCCTCCACTTT. Residues: CASSQDGQGWGDSPLHF.

This clonotype has just a few counts. The rearrangement uses TRBV20-1 and TRBJ2-3, with 12 bases that match TRBD1. The V gene end was trimmed by 5 bases and the J gene end by 6 bases; junction bases not matched to a gene: 15. Germline V gene sequence: CDR1 DFQATT, CDR2 SNEGSKA (reference sequence). The CDR3 runs to 17 residues. CDR3 sequence (DNA): TGCAGTGCTCGCAAATCCGGGACAGGGGGCGATTGGGATACGCAGTATTTT. Protein: CSARKSGTGGDWDTQYF.

The chain employs TRBV11-2 and TRBJ1-4; maybe TRBD1 (5 bases). Trimming removed 0 bases at V and 8 bases at J, with 13 bases between. CDR3 size: 15 residues. The V gene's germline CDR1 is SGHAT and CDR2 FQNNGV. The CDR3 bases are TGTGCCAGCAGCTTAGATGGGCCAGAGGGGGAAAAACTGTTTTTT. Protein sequence: CASSLDGPEGEKLFF.

This clonotype was observed many times. CDR3 in amino acids: CASSLRKQGAREQYF. The CDR3 bases are TGTGCCAGCAGTTTACGGAAGCAGGGGGCGCGGGAGCAGTACTTC. V usage is TRBV28 and J usage is TRBJ2-7; 8 nucleotides agree with TRBD1. Germline loops: CDR1 MDHEN, CDR2 SYDVKM. The CDR3 runs to 15 residues. Trimming cost V 2 bases and J 7 bases; bases outside gene matches: 10.